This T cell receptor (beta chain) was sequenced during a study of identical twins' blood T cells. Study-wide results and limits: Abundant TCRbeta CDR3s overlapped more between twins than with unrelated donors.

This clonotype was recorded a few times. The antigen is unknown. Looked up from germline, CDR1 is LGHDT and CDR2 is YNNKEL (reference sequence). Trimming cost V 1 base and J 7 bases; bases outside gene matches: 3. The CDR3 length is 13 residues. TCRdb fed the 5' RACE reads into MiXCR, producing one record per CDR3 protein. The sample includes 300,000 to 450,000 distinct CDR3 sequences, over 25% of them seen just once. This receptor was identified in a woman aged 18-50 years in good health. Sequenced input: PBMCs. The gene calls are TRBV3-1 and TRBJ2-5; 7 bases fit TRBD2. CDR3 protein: CASSQGTSGTQYF. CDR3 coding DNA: TGTGCCAGCAGCCAAGGGACTAGTGGGACCCAGTACTTC.